This entry lists 16 T cell receptor beta chains sequenced from one sample in a study of cytomegalovirus exposure and HLA in healthy donors. PCR amplification relied on 60 Vbeta primers (plus 13 Jbeta primers). The repertoire was sequenced with immunoSEQ multiplex PCR; TCRdb's copy has only in-frame clones and lacks some. Here the sample spans about 130,000 clones, roughly 15% being singletons. The sample taken for sequencing was PBMCs. These receptors were taken from a female donor in good health and CMV-seropositive.

This clone was observed a handful of times. V is TRBV5-1 and J is TRBJ1-1, with TRBD1 matching 9 bases. This CDR3 spans 15 amino acids. In germline, CDR1 is SGHRS, CDR2 YFSETQ. The junction had 7 bases not matched to a gene; V was cut back by 4 bases and J by 3 bases. CDR3 bases: TGCGCCAGCAGCGTAAGACAGGGGGAGGACACTGAAGCTTTCTTT. It is translated as CASSVRQGEDTEAFF.

This clone has just a few counts. The chain carries TRBV9 and TRBJ1-1, with D unresolved. Germline-derived CDR1 and CDR2 are SGDLS and YYNGEE. This CDR3 is 15 amino acids long. Deletions cut 0 bases from V and 2 bases from J, with 11 bases between. The CDR3 protein is CASSVAVEVNTEAFF. In DNA form, the CDR3 reads TGTGCCAGCAGCGTAGCTGTCGAGGTAAACACTGAAGCTTTCTTT.

The CDR3 loop is CASSPGADTQYF. In nucleotides, the CDR3 is TGTGCCAGCTCACCCGGGGCAGATACGCAGTATTTT. The chain has TRBV18 and TRBJ2-3, with a possible D match to TRBD2 (5 bases). Trimming pared 3 bases from V and 4 bases from J, leaving 5 bases between. Germline V lookup: CDR1 KGHSH, CDR2 LQKENI. This CDR3 has 12 amino acids.

The rearrangement uses TRBV9 and TRBJ2-3, with TRBD2 matching over 7 bases. CDR3 length: 16 residues. V was clipped by 0 bases and J by 2 bases; unmatched bases: 6. From germline, CDR1 is SGDLS and CDR2 YYNGEE. The CDR3 sequence is CASSVDGGSPTDTQYF. For the CDR3, the DNA is TGTGCCAGCAGCGTAGACGGCGGGAGCCCCACAGATACGCAGTATTTT.

This rearrangement joins TRBV15 to TRBJ1-2, with 7 bases identical to TRBD1. Germline-derived CDR1 and CDR2 are LNHNV and YYDKDF (reference sequence). V lost 1 base to trimming and J lost 7 bases; unmatched junction nucleotides: 6. The CDR3 spans 14 residues. CDR3 amino acids: CATSRGKGASGYTF. CDR3 nucleotides: TGTGCCACCAGCAGAGGAAAGGGGGCGAGTGGCTACACCTTC.

V usage is TRBV7-2 and J usage is TRBJ2-5, with D uncertain. This CDR3 is built from 11 residues. Germline-derived CDR1 and CDR2 are SGHTA and FQGNSA. The germline V and J ends were trimmed by 4 bases and 7 bases, with 7 bases remaining between them. CDR3 coding DNA: TGTGCCAGCAGCTCCGGTTCGACCCAGTACTTC. It specifies CASSSGSTQYF.

CDR3 nucleotides: TGTGCCTGGAGTAGATGGACTAGCGGAGACGAGCAGTACTTC. Its protein is CAWSRWTSGDEQYF. The V call is TRBV30, the J call TRBJ2-7; 10 bases align to TRBD2. The CDR3 has 14 amino acids. Germline lookup yields CDR1 GTSNPN and CDR2 SVGIG (reference sequence). The V gene end was trimmed by 2 bases and the J gene end by 5 bases; junction bases not matched to a gene: 6.

The J gene is TRBJ2-2, the V gene TRBV5-1; TRBD1 aligns across 9 bases. Per germline, CDR1 SGHRS and CDR2 YFSETQ. Losses at the gene ends were 4 bases for V and 5 bases for J; bases not matched to a gene: 6. This CDR3 region has 15 residues. CDR3 in DNA: TGCGCCAGCAGCGGGACAGGGCCTAGAACCGGGGAGCTGTTTTTT. It yields the protein CASSGTGPRTGELFF. Full variable domain (outside the CDR3, taken from reference TRBV5-1 and TRBJ2-2): KAGVTQTPRYLIKTRGQQVTLSCSPISGHRSVSWYQQTPGQGLQFLFEYFSETQRNKGNFPGRFSGRQFSNSRSEMNVSTLELGDSALYLCASSGTGPRTGELFFGEGSRLTVL.

This clone turned up a few times. The V gene is TRBV9, the J gene TRBJ2-7, with 7 nucleotides matching TRBD1. From germline, CDR1 is SGDLS and CDR2 YYNGEE. Trimming at V came to 5 bases and at J to 2 bases, leaving 13 bases not matched to a gene. The CDR3 contains 16 residues. The CDR3, as DNA: TGTGCCAGCAGTTCCAGTACCGGGACAGAAGCCTACGAGCAGTACTTC. It specifies CASSSSTGTEAYEQYF.

The chain is built from TRBV28 and TRBJ1-1, with D possibly matching TRBD1 (6 bases). The V and J ends lost 3 bases and 7 bases respectively, with 18 bases between them. The V gene's germline CDR1 is MDHEN and CDR2 SYDVKM. The CDR3 runs 15 residues. As DNA, the CDR3 is TGTGCCAGCAGTTTTGATGTCCAGGGGAGGGTTGAAGCTTTCTTT. Translated, it gives CASSFDVQGRVEAFF.

This clone was detected only a few times. The genes are TRBV30 and TRBJ1-6; D gene uncertain. The germline V and J ends were trimmed by 2 bases and 10 bases, with 12 bases remaining between them. Germline-derived CDR1 and CDR2 are GTSNPN and SVGIG (reference sequence). The CDR3 spans 13 residues. CDR3 sequence: CAWSSEGGSPLHF. The DNA of the CDR3 is TGTGCCTGGAGTTCGGAGGGTGGCTCACCCCTCCACTTT.

This clone was seen a handful of times. V usage is TRBV23-1 and J usage is TRBJ2-5, with 8 positions matching TRBD1. TRBV23-1 is an open reading frame whose function is uncertain. This CDR3 has 17 amino acids. V lost 2 bases to trimming and J lost 7 bases; unmatched junction nucleotides: 15. CDR3 in DNA: TGCGCCAGCAGTCAAATGGGACGGGACAGGCGAACCTTGACCCAGTACTTC. Translating gives CASSQMGRDRRTLTQYF.

This clone came up a few times. This chain joins TRBV4-3 and TRBJ2-7; D is undetermined. Germline values: CDR1 LGHNA, CDR2 YSLEER. Trimming took off 1 base at V and 4 bases at J, with 14 bases between the two ends. The CDR3 loop spans 15 amino acids. The CDR3 here is CASSQGKEPMYEQYF. Written as DNA, the CDR3 is TGCGCCAGCAGCCAAGGTAAAGAGCCTATGTACGAGCAGTACTTC.

This sequence joins TRBV29-1 and TRBJ2-5; 8 positions agree with TRBD2. The CDR3 loop spans 14 amino acids. V lost 5 bases, J lost 4 bases, and 9 bases stayed unmatched. CDR1 is SQVTM and CDR2 is ANQGSEA in the germline V gene. The CDR3 nucleotides are TGCAGCGTTCAGTCGGGGGGGGCCGGAGAGACCCAGTACTTC. It codes for CSVQSGGAGETQYF.

The rearrangement joins TRBV27 to TRBJ2-3; 7 nucleotides agree with TRBD2. With V trimmed by 5 bases and J by 3 bases, 5 bases remained unmatched. Germline assignment: CDR1 MNHEY and CDR2 SMNVEV (reference sequence). CDR3 size: 14 residues. The CDR3 bases are TGTGCCAGCAGTCCCCTCGGGGGGACAGATACGCAGTATTTT. This sequence encodes CASSPLGGTDTQYF.

The J gene is TRBJ2-7, the V gene TRBV19, with a tentative D call TRBD1 (6 bases). Germline V gene lookup returns CDR1 LNHDA and CDR2 SQIVND (reference sequence). The CDR3 covers 15 residues. With 5 bases removed from V and 1 base from J, the gap between germline ends came to 15 bases. The CDR3 spells CASSWAGESSYEQYF. In nucleotides, the CDR3 is TGTGCCAGTAGTTGGGCAGGGGAATCTTCCTACGAGCAGTACTTC.